These T cell receptor beta chains were read from a single sample in a study of pediatric ulcerative colitis. Method: immunoSEQ multiplex PCR; TCRdb's copy keeps in-frame clones and lacks some. The sample includes about 32,000 clones, around 80% of them seen just once. The sample comprised blood. The receptor source for this set is a boy aged 5-17 years with severe ulcerative colitis. CDR3s include the opening cysteine and the closing phenylalanine or tryptophan. D genes are given only for firm matches. A row's size may be missing; if present it is once, few, many or a size class.

J gene	D gene	clone size	V gene	CDR3 protein	CDR3 DNA
TRBJ1-2	TRBD1	-	TRBV30	CAWTEDRGDYGYTF	TGTGCCTGGACAGAAGACAGGGGGGACTATGGCTACACCTTC
TRBJ2-7	-	-	TRBV27	CASSFGKGYEQYF	TGTGCCAGCAGTTTTGGGAAGGGCTACGAGCAGTACTTC
TRBJ1-5	-	once	TRBV4-1	CASSQQDLLGGNQPQHF	TGCGCCAGCAGCCAACAAGATTTATTAGGGGGCAATCAGCCCCAGCATTTT
TRBJ1-3	TRBD1	-	TRBV4-2	CASSQGTGGRNTIYF	TGTGCCAGCAGCCAAGGAACAGGGGGTAGAAACACCATATATTTT
TRBJ2-3	-	-	TRBV10-3	CAISLDGDSTDTQYF	TGTGCCATCAGCCTGGACGGCGACAGCACAGATACGCAGTATTTT
TRBJ2-7	-	-	TRBV6-1	CASSEPPGKQYF	TGTGCCAGCAGTGAACCACCAGGGAAGCAGTACTTC
TRBJ1-2	TRBD1	-	TRBV5-6	CASSRRTGGAYGYTF	TGTGCCAGCAGCCGAAGGACAGGGGGCGCGTATGGCTACACCTTC
TRBJ1-5	TRBD1	-	TRBV25-1	CASSESAGTGNQPQHF	TGTGCCAGCAGTGAGTCGGCCGGGACAGGGAATCAGCCCCAGCATTTT
TRBJ1-2	TRBD1	-	TRBV6-1	CASREVDRGRERGYTF	TGTGCCAGCAGGGAAGTCGACAGGGGGCGCGAGAGGGGCTACACCTTC
TRBJ2-7	-	-	TRBV7-7	CASSLSGTYEQYF	TGTGCTAGCAGCTTATCCGGGACCTACGAGCAGTACTTC
TRBJ1-1	-	-	TRBV5-6	CASSLAGWWNGSPAFF	TGTGCCAGCAGCTTGGCCGGTTGGTGGAACGGGAGTCCGGCTTTCTTT
TRBJ2-1	TRBD2	-	TRBV5-1	CASSLESGGALNEQFF	TGCGCCAGCAGCTTGGAAAGCGGGGGGGCCCTCAATGAGCAGTTCTTC
TRBJ2-3	-	-	TRBV9	CASSVGGAFTDTQYF	TGTGCCAGCAGCGTTGGGGGGGCCTTCACAGATACGCAGTATTTT
TRBJ2-2	TRBD2	-	TRBV7-8	CASSLVRLAGAAGSGTGELFF	TGTGCCAGCAGCTTAGTCCGACTAGCGGGGGCCGCCGGGTCGGGCACCGGGGAGCTGTTTTTT
TRBJ2-1	-	few	TRBV5-4	CASSLNYNEQFF	TGTGCCAGCAGCTTGAACTACAATGAGCAGTTCTTC
TRBJ1-2	-	-	TRBV19	CASSTPPNYGYTF	TGTGCCAGTAGTACACCACCGAACTATGGCTACACCTTC
TRBJ1-3	-	-	TRBV4-3	CASSQESRSGNTIYF	TGCGCCAGCAGCCAAGAGAGTCGCTCTGGAAACACCATATATTTT
TRBJ2-1	TRBD2	-	TRBV7-2	CASSLRGRGSRLNNEQFF	TGTGCCAGCAGCCTAAGAGGGCGGGGGAGCCGCCTAAACAATGAGCAGTTCTTC
TRBJ1-2	TRBD1	few	TRBV4-1	CASSRTGTNYGYTF	TGCGCCAGCAGCCGGACAGGGACAAACTATGGCTACACCTTC
TRBJ1-5	-	few	TRBV18	CASSPLRGSNQPQHF	TGTGCCAGCTCGCCGCTCAGGGGTAGCAATCAGCCCCAGCATTTT
TRBJ2-7	TRBD1	-	TRBV30	CAWSYTGAKTYEQYF	TGTGCCTGGAGTTACACAGGGGCTAAGACATACGAGCAGTACTTC
TRBJ2-2	-	-	TRBV7-9	CASSSDTNTGELFF	TGTGCCAGCAGCTCCGACACGAACACCGGGGAGCTGTTTTTT
TRBJ2-7	TRBD1	-	TRBV7-9	CASRGTGYEQYF	TGTGCCAGCAGGGGGACAGGGTACGAGCAGTACTTC
TRBJ1-2	-	-	TRBV6-1	CASINLGYYGYTF	TGTGCCAGCATTAACTTAGGATACTATGGCTACACCTTC
TRBJ1-2	TRBD1	-	TRBV11-2	CASSSPGTGSVYGYTF	TGTGCCAGCAGCTCCCCTGGGACAGGGTCCGTCTATGGCTACACCTTC
TRBJ1-2	-	-	TRBV18	CASSPGNRLPFGVGYTF	TGTGCCAGCTCACCGGGAAACAGGCTCCCTTTCGGGGTTGGCTACACCTTC
TRBJ1-1	-	-	TRBV18	CASSPMGGQDAEAFF	TGTGCCAGCTCACCGATGGGGGGGCAGGACGCTGAAGCTTTCTTT
TRBJ1-5	-	-	TRBV27	CASSPYWDQPQHF	TGTGCCAGCAGCCCCTATTGGGATCAGCCCCAGCATTTT
TRBJ1-2	-	-	TRBV7-2	CASSPAASSYGYTF	TGTGCCAGCAGCCCCGCAGCTAGTTCATATGGCTACACCTTC
TRBJ2-5	TRBD2	-	TRBV11-3	CASSLGGGRTQYF	TGTGCCAGCAGCTTAGGCGGGGGTCGGACCCAGTACTTC
TRBJ2-3	-	-	TRBV6-6	CASRHRDQSADTQYF	TGTGCCAGCAGGCACCGGGACCAAAGCGCAGATACGCAGTATTTT
TRBJ2-1	-	-	TRBV9	CASREPGSNEQFF	TGTGCCAGCAGAGAACCGGGGTCCAATGAGCAGTTCTTC
TRBJ2-1	-	once	TRBV6-5	CASSYRNLAPTGEQFF	TGTGCCAGCAGTTACCGAAACCTAGCTCCTACGGGGGAGCAGTTCTTC
TRBJ2-3	-	-	TRBV6-1	CATRSNSRVTDTQYF	TGTGCCACCCGGAGCAACTCGCGCGTGACAGATACGCAGTATTTT
TRBJ2-7	-	-	TRBV5-8	CASSLYEQYF	TGTGCCAGCAGCCTTTACGAGCAGTACTTC
TRBJ1-4	-	few	TRBV5-1	CASSLNSQGGGEKLFF	TGCGCCAGCAGCTTAAATTCACAGGGAGGGGGTGAAAAACTGTTTTTT
TRBJ2-1	TRBD2	-	TRBV5-4	CASSLGGGAYNEQFF	TGTGCCAGCAGCTTAGGCGGGGGGGCCTACAATGAGCAGTTCTTC
TRBJ2-7	TRBD1	-	TRBV9	CASSRQGDSYEQYF	TGTGCCAGCAGCCGGCAGGGGGACTCCTACGAGCAGTACTTC
TRBJ1-5	-	-	TRBV19	CASTSTTRGNQPQHF	TGTGCCAGTACCTCGACAACAAGGGGCAATCAGCCCCAGCATTTT
TRBJ1-3	-	-	TRBV30	CAWSSAGGWRNTIYF	TGTGCCTGGAGTAGCGCGGGGGGCTGGAGAAACACCATATATTTT
TRBJ2-5	TRBD2	once	TRBV2	CASSPRTSGGETQYF	TGTGCCAGCAGCCCGAGGACTAGCGGGGGAGAGACCCAGTACTTC
TRBJ1-1	-	-	TRBV29-1	CSVERRLNTEAFF	TGCAGCGTTGAACGACGCCTTAACACTGAAGCTTTCTTT
TRBJ2-3	-	-	TRBV2	CASTSADTQYF	TGTGCCAGCACGTCAGCAGATACGCAGTATTTT
TRBJ1-4	-	-	TRBV6-5	CASSYYGIGNEKLFF	TGTGCCAGCAGTTACTATGGGATAGGTAATGAAAAACTGTTTTTT
TRBJ2-5	-	-	TRBV2	CASSEAPGRLQETQYF	TGTGCCAGCAGTGAAGCGCCGGGACGACTCCAAGAGACCCAGTACTTC
TRBJ2-1	TRBD2	-	TRBV6-1	CASSVISGGIPYNEQFF	TGTGCCAGCAGTGTTATTAGCGGGGGGATACCCTACAATGAGCAGTTCTTC
TRBJ1-4	-	-	TRBV5-1	CASSLAEGKLFF	TGCGCCAGCAGCTTGGCCGAGGGAAAACTGTTTTTT
TRBJ1-2	-	-	TRBV18	CASSGALSNYGYTF	TGTGCCAGCTCAGGGGCGTTATCTAACTATGGCTACACCTTC
TRBJ2-1	-	-	TRBV5-1	CASSLDATDGNEQFF	TGCGCCAGCAGCTTGGACGCGACTGATGGAAATGAGCAGTTCTTC
TRBJ2-7	-	-	TRBV5-8	CASTYMGQSSYEQYF	TGTGCCAGCACCTATATGGGGCAGAGCTCCTACGAGCAGTACTTC
TRBJ1-1	-	-	TRBV11-3	CASSSGLPGGFF	TGTGCCAGCAGCTCGGGACTTCCCGGAGGTTTCTTT
TRBJ1-1	-	-	TRBV13	CASSPQGFGLDTEAFF	TGTGCCAGCAGCCCCCAGGGCTTTGGACTGGACACTGAAGCTTTCTTT
TRBJ1-5	-	-	TRBV10-1	CASGWGSNQPQHF	TGCGCCAGCGGATGGGGTTCCAATCAGCCCCAGCATTTT
TRBJ2-5	TRBD2	-	TRBV12-5	CASGLRLAETQYF	TGTGCTAGTGGTTTAAGACTAGCCGAGACCCAGTACTTC
TRBJ2-1	TRBD2	once	TRBV6-5	CASSYTGLAGGNEQFF	TGTGCCAGCAGTTACACGGGACTAGCGGGGGGAAATGAGCAGTTCTTC
TRBJ1-1	-	once	TRBV7-2	CASSLDRGYTEAFF	TGTGCCAGCAGCTTAGACCGGGGGTACACTGAAGCTTTCTTT
TRBJ2-7	TRBD1	-	TRBV5-1	CASSLHRGDGYEQYF	TGCGCCAGCAGCTTGCACAGGGGAGACGGATACGAGCAGTACTTC